These T cell receptor beta chains were read from a single sample in a study of PD-1 blockade in classical Hodgkin lymphoma. The method was immunoSEQ multiplex PCR; TCRdb's version includes in-frame clones alone and lacks a portion of them. The table shows around 24,000 clones, with about 80% occurring only once. The material sequenced was peripheral blood mononuclear cells (PBMCs), taken before the fourth cycle of nivolumab. All receptors derive from a human donor with classical Hodgkin lymphoma. Each CDR3 is given with its conserved first and last residue. Each record gives: CDR3 protein, CDR3 DNA, D gene, V gene, clone size, J gene, CDR3 length. A D gene is named only where the DNA matches it firmly. Some rows have no size entry. The others give once, few or many, or a class for an expanded clone.

CASSTDTTNTEAFF | TGTGCCAGCAGCACTGACACAACGAACACTGAAGCTTTCTTT | NA | TRBV9 | NA | TRBJ1-1 | 14
CSVTYSGSLYEQYF | TGCAGCGTTACGTACAGCGGGAGCTTGTACGAGCAGTACTTC | TRBD2 | TRBV29-1 | NA | TRBJ2-7 | 14
CASSPGTGITDTQYF | TGTGCCAGCAGTCCCGGGACAGGGATCACAGATACGCAGTATTTT | TRBD1 | TRBV6-1 | once | TRBJ2-3 | 15
CASRRLYQETQYF | TGTGCCAGCAGACGACTGTACCAAGAGACCCAGTACTTC | NA | TRBV6-5 | NA | TRBJ2-5 | 13
CASSPRRNKILSDTQYF | TGTGCCAGCAGTCCCCGGAGGAACAAAATCCTTTCAGATACGCAGTATTTT | NA | TRBV28 | NA | TRBJ2-3 | 17
CASSQRGRMINTGELFF | TGTGCCAGCAGCCAACGGGGACGGATGATTAACACCGGGGAGCTGTTTTTT | NA | TRBV27 | NA | TRBJ2-2 | 17
CASSLTSGSYEQYF | TGTGCCAGCAGCCTGACTAGCGGGAGCTACGAGCAGTACTTC | TRBD2 | TRBV5-6 | NA | TRBJ2-7 | 14
CASSFGLAGGYEQYF | TGTGCCAGCAGCTTTGGATTAGCGGGTGGGTACGAGCAGTACTTC | TRBD2 | TRBV11-2 | NA | TRBJ2-7 | 15
CASSGGTSGATDTQYF | TGCGCCAGCAGCGGAGGGACTAGCGGGGCAACAGATACGCAGTATTTT | TRBD2 | TRBV5-1 | once | TRBJ2-3 | 16
CASSPWDGRPGELFF | TGTGCCAGCAGCCCATGGGACGGGAGGCCCGGGGAGCTGTTTTTT | TRBD2 | TRBV11-3 | NA | TRBJ2-2 | 15
CASRRDRRSGELFF | TGTGCCAGCAGGAGGGACAGGCGATCCGGGGAGCTGTTTTTT | TRBD1 | TRBV6-1 | NA | TRBJ2-2 | 14
CASSQEAGGPLYNEQFF | TGTGCCAGCAGCCAAGAAGCGGGAGGGCCGTTATATAATGAGCAGTTCTTC | TRBD2 | TRBV14 | once | TRBJ2-1 | 17
CASSSTGPRQAFF | TGTGCCAGCAGCTCAACCGGACCTAGGCAAGCTTTCTTT | NA | TRBV28 | once | TRBJ1-1 | 13
CAWSGTVIGTYEQYF | TGTGCCTGGAGTGGGACAGTCATAGGGACCTACGAGCAGTACTTC | NA | TRBV30 | large | TRBJ2-7 | 15
CASSQGYGQPRAEAFF | TGCGCCAGCAGCCAAGGATACGGACAGCCGAGAGCTGAAGCTTTCTTT | NA | TRBV4-1 | NA | TRBJ1-1 | 16
CASSLGDSQNNEQFF | TGTGCCAGCAGCCTAGGGGACTCTCAAAATAATGAGCAGTTCTTC | NA | TRBV11-3 | NA | TRBJ2-1 | 15
CASRRGDRTRGYTEAFF | TGTGCCAGTAGGCGGGGGGATCGAACGAGGGGTTACACTGAAGCTTTCTTT | NA | TRBV19 | NA | TRBJ1-1 | 17
CASSQGSGRPHEQYF | TGTGCCAGCAGCCAGGGGAGCGGGAGGCCCCATGAGCAGTACTTC | TRBD2 | TRBV7-9 | NA | TRBJ2-7 | 15
CASSRTGTGDTEAFF | TGTGCCAGCAGTCGGACCGGGACAGGGGATACTGAAGCTTTCTTT | TRBD1 | TRBV7-9 | NA | TRBJ1-1 | 15
CASSWSLGGAQETQYF | TGCGCCAGCAGCTGGAGTTTGGGGGGGGCCCAAGAGACCCAGTACTTC | NA | TRBV5-1 | NA | TRBJ2-5 | 16
CASTRLTGEGTEAFF | TGCGCCAGCACCCGCCTTACAGGGGAGGGCACTGAAGCTTTCTTT | TRBD1 | TRBV5-1 | NA | TRBJ1-1 | 15
CASRDKYRGGKETQYF | TGTGCCAGCAGGGATAAATACAGGGGAGGAAAGGAGACCCAGTACTTC | NA | TRBV7-9 | NA | TRBJ2-5 | 16
CASRQGTSGDPYNEQFF | TGTGCCAGCAGACAAGGGACTAGCGGAGACCCCTACAATGAGCAGTTCTTC | TRBD2 | TRBV28 | NA | TRBJ2-1 | 17
CASISVAGGHEQYF | TGTGCCAGCATAAGTGTAGCGGGAGGGCACGAGCAGTACTTC | TRBD2 | TRBV6-1 | NA | TRBJ2-7 | 14
CASSLSQMNEQFF | TGTGCCAGCAGTTTGTCGCAGATGAATGAGCAGTTCTTC | NA | TRBV27 | NA | TRBJ2-1 | 13
CASRTNSYEQYF | TGTGCCAGCAGAACAAACAGCTACGAGCAGTACTTC | NA | TRBV6-6 | NA | TRBJ2-7 | 12
CASSPTGIYEQYF | TGTGCCAGCAGCCCGACAGGGATCTACGAGCAGTACTTC | TRBD1 | TRBV7-9 | NA | TRBJ2-7 | 13
CASRVQGEGYGYTF | TGTGCCAGCAGGGTTCAGGGAGAAGGCTATGGCTACACCTTC | NA | TRBV28 | NA | TRBJ1-2 | 14
CASSSLQAYNEKLFF | TGTGCCAGCAGCTCACTACAGGCCTATAATGAAAAACTGTTTTTT | NA | TRBV6-5 | NA | TRBJ1-4 | 15
CASSLEQGAGTEAFF | TGTGCCAGCAGCTTAGAACAGGGGGCTGGCACTGAAGCTTTCTTT | TRBD1 | TRBV7-6 | NA | TRBJ1-1 | 15
CSAWVSEGYTF | TGCAGTGCTTGGGTTTCGGAGGGCTACACCTTC | NA | TRBV20-1 | few | TRBJ1-2 | 11
CASSEAGGRDTQYF | TGTGCCAGCAGTGAGGCGGGGGGCAGAGATACGCAGTATTTT | TRBD2 | TRBV6-4 | NA | TRBJ2-3 | 14
CASSYREETQYF | TGTGCCAGCAGTTACAGGGAGGAGACCCAGTACTTC | NA | TRBV6-6 | NA | TRBJ2-5 | 12
CAWRFTGDTEAFF | TGTGCCTGGAGGTTTACGGGAGACACTGAAGCTTTCTTT | NA | TRBV30 | NA | TRBJ1-1 | 13
CASSAGGQGRTGELFF | TGCGCCAGCAGCGCGGGAGGACAGGGTCGGACCGGGGAGCTGTTTTTT | NA | TRBV5-1 | NA | TRBJ2-2 | 16
CASRISGGTNTGELFF | TGTGCCAGCAGGATTAGCGGAGGTACGAACACCGGGGAGCTGTTTTTT | NA | TRBV2 | NA | TRBJ2-2 | 16
CASSEAPPGVSLIPEAFF | TGTGCCAGCAGTGAAGCCCCGCCGGGGGTCAGTTTAATACCTGAAGCTTTCTTT | NA | TRBV2 | NA | TRBJ1-1 | 18
CASSESRGRGLREKLFF | TGTGCCAGCAGTGAAAGTAGGGGACGAGGTCTAAGAGAAAAACTGTTTTTT | NA | TRBV2 | few | TRBJ1-4 | 17
CASRPLASTDIQYF | TGTGCCAGCAGACCACTAGCCTCGACAGACATTCAGTACTTC | NA | TRBV2 | NA | TRBJ2-4 | 14
CASSWGSGQPQHF | TGTGCCAGCAGCTGGGGGAGCGGGCAGCCCCAGCATTTT | NA | TRBV5-8 | NA | TRBJ1-5 | 13
CASSEDRVIAFF | TGTGCCAGCAGTGAAGACAGGGTAATAGCTTTCTTT | NA | TRBV6-1 | NA | TRBJ1-1 | 12
CASSLGSGRAPFHPREQYF | TGTGCCAGCAGCTTAGGTAGCGGGAGGGCCCCTTTTCACCCCCGCGAGCAGTACTTC | TRBD2 | TRBV11-2 | NA | TRBJ2-7 | 19
CASSRDSLRTGELFF | TGTGCCAGTAGTCGGGACTCCCTCCGCACCGGGGAGCTGTTTTTT | NA | TRBV19 | NA | TRBJ2-2 | 15
CASSPVPGANSGEQYF | TGTGCCAGCTCGCCTGTGCCGGGCGCCAACAGTGGCGAGCAGTACTTC | NA | TRBV18 | NA | TRBJ2-7 | 16
CASSLDLAQETQYF | TGTGCCAGCAGCTTAGATCTTGCCCAAGAGACCCAGTACTTC | NA | TRBV11-3 | few | TRBJ2-5 | 14
CASSDLPQRYEQYF | TGTGCCAGCAGCGACCTGCCTCAGCGGTACGAGCAGTACTTC | NA | TRBV21-1 | NA | TRBJ2-7 | 14
CATSRTPSGSEQYF | TGTGCCACCAGCAGAACCCCTAGCGGGAGCGAGCAGTACTTC | TRBD2 | TRBV15 | NA | TRBJ2-7 | 14
CSVSRGTLYNEQFF | TGCAGCGTCTCGAGGGGGACCCTCTACAATGAGCAGTTCTTC | NA | TRBV29-1 | once | TRBJ2-1 | 14
CASSVVVAGSTGELFF | TGTGCCAGCAGCGTAGTGGTAGCGGGGTCCACCGGGGAGCTGTTTTTT | TRBD2 | TRBV9 | NA | TRBJ2-2 | 16
CASSQDNSFPQETQYF | TGTGCCAGCAGCCAAGACAACTCATTCCCCCAAGAGACCCAGTACTTC | NA | TRBV14 | NA | TRBJ2-5 | 16
CSVEESVEQFF | TGCAGCGTGGAGGAGTCGGTTGAGCAGTTCTTC | NA | TRBV29-1 | NA | TRBJ2-1 | 11
CASSGGTQGTDTQYF | TGTGCCAGCAGTGGTGGCACCCAAGGGACAGATACGCAGTATTTT | NA | TRBV2 | NA | TRBJ2-3 | 15
CASSDNVDGGSPLHF | TGCGCCAGCAGCGATAACGTTGACGGGGGATCACCCCTCCACTTT | NA | TRBV5-1 | NA | TRBJ1-6 | 15
CASSSPGTGTPGTDTQYF | TGTGCCAGCAGCTCCCCCGGCACCGGGACCCCAGGGACAGATACGCAGTATTTT | NA | TRBV7-3 | NA | TRBJ2-3 | 18